This T cell receptor (beta chain) comes out of a study of T cell repertoires in cytomegalovirus infection. This clonotype has just a few counts. Its cognate antigen is unknown. TCRdb analysed the reads with MiXCR anew, one entry per CDR3 protein. Of about a million distinct CDR3 sequences in the sample, 31% are singletons; the top ten hold around an eighth. Germline CDR1 reads MNHNY; CDR2 reads SVGAGI (reference sequence). Trimming removed 3 bases at V and 3 bases at J, with 11 bases between. The CDR3 is made up of 15 amino acids. Regarding the study as a whole: CMV carriers with the relevant HLA were identified by cumulative public TCR beta family frequency.

The chain carries TRBV6-6 and TRBJ1-4; D might be TRBD1 (6 bases). The source is a human donor in good health (CMV status not recorded). Some clones in this sample may be carry-over from other donors' samples. The sequenced sample was cultured CD8+ T cells from PBMCs, obtained from culture after CMV antigen stimulation. The CDR3 bases are TGTGCCAGCAGTTATACAGGGTTGGCTAATGAAAAACTGTTTTTT. As protein: CASSYTGLANEKLFF.